One sample yielded the 15 T cell receptor beta chains listed below, sequenced in a study of T cells in localized non-small cell lung cancer (dated by TCRdb to 2018 to 2020). Libraries were constructed by the immunoSEQ multiplex PCR assay. The source is immuneACCESS, and TCRdb retained only in-frame sequences with V and J called. Part of the clones is not carried over; for the studies checked, unresolved V genes explain less than half of this, and the remainder is unexplained. The sample table holds some 50,000 clones, of which around 81% were seen once. The top ten clonotypes cover over 15% of the sample. Sequences were derived from peripheral blood mononuclear cells, sampled before any cancer treatment. The receptors here all came from a man aged 40 to 75 with stage III lung adenocarcinoma.

This clone is a singleton in its sample. The chain is built from TRBV14 and TRBJ2-3; 15 bases are shared with TRBD2. CDR3 length: 16 residues. The germline V gene has CDR1 SGHDN and CDR2 FVKESK. With V trimmed by 3 bases and J by 4 bases, 2 bases remained unmatched. The CDR3 spells CASSQRTSGGADTQYF. Written as DNA, the CDR3 is TGTGCCAGCAGCCAGAGGACTAGCGGGGGGGCAGATACGCAGTATTTT.

This chain uses TRBV27 with TRBJ1-1; 8 bases line up with TRBD1. Germline trimming cut 5 bases from V and 1 base from J; bases unmatched to any gene: 9. CDR1 and CDR2 from the germline V gene are MNHEY and SMNVEV (reference sequence). CDR3 length equals 16 residues. CDR3 bases: TGTGCCAGCAGTCACCCACGGACAGGGAGGAACACTGAAGCTTTCTTT. As protein: CASSHPRTGRNTEAFF.

This rearrangement joins TRBV20-1 to TRBJ2-5, with no clear D. The DNA end is more similar to TRBJ2-7, so the J call may be wrong. CDR1 is DFQATT, CDR2 SNEGSKA, per germline (reference sequence). This CDR3 spans 11 amino acids. The CDR3 loop is CSGGDNYEQYF. CDR3 bases: TGCAGTGGTGGAGACAATTACGAGCAGTACTTC.

By frequency in the sample, this clone is medium-sized. The chain has TRBV6-1 and TRBJ1-2, with TRBD1 matching 8 bases. The germline gives CDR1 MNHNS, CDR2 SASEGT. The CDR3 has 13 residues. J was trimmed by 7 bases and V by 6 bases; bases with no gene match: 7. Here the CDR3 DNA reads TGTGCCAGCAGCCACAGGGGGGAGGGTGGCTACACCTTC. Protein sequence: CASSHRGEGGYTF.

V is TRBV27 and J is TRBJ2-1; no clear D gene. Trimming stripped 5 bases from V and 6 bases from J, with 8 bases between. The CDR3 covers 12 residues. CDR1 and CDR2 (germline): MNHEY, SMNVEV (reference sequence). DNA of the CDR3: TGTGCCAGCAGTAGTCTGGGCAATGAGCAGTTCTTC. Amino acid sequence: CASSSLGNEQFF.

The genes are TRBV28 and TRBJ2-2; no reliable D call. In germline, CDR1 is MDHEN, CDR2 SYDVKM. V was cut by 2 bases and J by 0 bases, with 4 bases left in between. The CDR3 sequence is 14 residues long. DNA for the CDR3: TGTGCCAGCAGTTTAGGAGCGAACACCGGGGAGCTGTTTTTT. It encodes CASSLGANTGELFF.

This chain connects TRBV9 to TRBJ2-2; 7 bases are shared with TRBD2. The CDR3 contains 17 residues. The J segment lost 4 bases and the V segment lost 4 bases, leaving 13 bases of the junction unmatched. The germline V gene encodes CDR1 SGDLS and CDR2 YYNGEE. The CDR3 spells CASSPHLSGAFTGELFF. The CDR3 DNA sequence: TGTGCCAGCAGCCCTCACCTGAGCGGGGCCTTCACCGGGGAGCTGTTTTTT.

This rearrangement joins TRBV6-5 to TRBJ2-7; tentative D call: TRBD2 (5 bases). V gave up 2 bases and J gave up 0 bases, with 11 bases separating them. CDR1 MNHEY and CDR2 SVGAGI come from the germline V gene. This CDR3 contains 15 residues. The CDR3 DNA reads TGTGCCAGCAGTTACGGACCTGGGAGCTCCTACGAGCAGTACTTC. Protein sequence: CASSYGPGSSYEQYF.

V is TRBV19 and J is TRBJ2-7; no reliable D call. With 3 bases removed from V and 3 bases from J, the gap between germline ends came to 9 bases. Germline V gene data show CDR1 as LNHDA and CDR2 as SQIVND (reference sequence). This CDR3 has 13 residues. In DNA form, the CDR3 reads TGTGCCAGTAGTATGGGCACCGACTACGAGCAGTACTTC. It encodes CASSMGTDYEQYF.

This chain connects TRBV4-2 to TRBJ2-1; D ambiguous. CDR1 is LGHNA, CDR2 YNFKEQ, per germline. The CDR3 has 12 residues. V lost 5 bases, J lost 5 bases, and 7 bases lay in between. For the CDR3, the DNA is TGTGCCAGCAGCTTGTTAAACAATGAGCAGTTCTTC. It yields the protein CASSLLNNEQFF.

The chain couples TRBV5-1 to TRBJ2-7; 8 bases fit TRBD2. The junction had 5 bases not matched to a gene; V was cut back by 3 bases and J by 0 bases. The CDR3 covers 15 residues. Per germline, CDR1 SGHRS and CDR2 YFSETQ. The CDR3 bases are TGCGCCAGCAGCTCTGCTAGCGGGTACTCCTACGAGCAGTACTTC. Residues: CASSSASGYSYEQYF.

The chain uses TRBV6-1 and TRBJ2-7; D not certain. The CDR3 contains 11 residues. The V end was cut by 5 bases, the J end by 13 bases, with 15 bases between. Germline V gene sequence: CDR1 MNHNS, CDR2 SASEGT. The CDR3 loop is CASSLHDPSYF. The CDR3 DNA follows: TGTGCCAGCAGTCTCCACGACCCGTCCTACTTC.

The rearrangement links TRBV9 to TRBJ1-2; the D is unclear. The CDR3 loop spans 14 amino acids. Trimming left V 0 bases short and J 7 bases short, with 13 bases between. Germline CDR1 and CDR2: SGDLS and YYNGEE. As DNA, the CDR3 is TGTGCCAGCAGCGTAGGCAGAGCCTCTATTGGCTACACCTTC. Translating it yields CASSVGRASIGYTF.

This chain connects TRBV12-5 to TRBJ2-5, with 8 bases lining up with TRBD1. Germline V gene data show CDR1 as LGHNT and CDR2 as FRNRAP. Germline trimming cut 5 bases from V and 4 bases from J; bases unmatched to any gene: 6. The CDR3 contains 14 residues. This chain's CDR3 is CASGPGQAGETQYF. CDR3 nucleotide sequence: TGTGCTAGTGGTCCGGGACAGGCCGGAGAGACCCAGTACTTC.

The genes are TRBV7-9 and TRBJ2-7; D remains ambiguous. Per the germline V gene, CDR1 is SEHNR and CDR2 is FQNEAQ (reference sequence). The V end was cut by 3 bases, the J end by 0 bases, with 3 bases between. The CDR3 is made up of 12 amino acids. The CDR3 here is CASSFDSYEQYF. The CDR3 region has the DNA TGTGCCAGCAGCTTCGACTCCTACGAGCAGTACTTC.